This T cell receptor (beta chain) was sequenced during a study of control samples from healthy donors and cancer patients. The CDR3 consists of 15 residues. CDR1 and CDR2 from the germline V gene are SGHNT and YYREEE (reference sequence). V lost 4 bases and J lost 5; bases outside the gene matches: 9. The method was immunoSEQ multiplex PCR; TCRdb's version includes in-frame clones alone and lacks a portion of them. Of around 190,000 clones listed, 85% to 95% are singletons. The chain uses TRBV5-4 and TRBJ2-5; 9 bases fit TRBD2. The receptor was isolated from a man aged 30 to 39 in good health. The sample comprised blood. CDR3 region: CASSPAGGRGETQYF. DNA for the CDR3: TGTGCCAGCAGCCCGGCGGGGGGGCGCGGGGAGACCCAGTACTTC.